One and the same sample provided the 30 T cell receptor beta chains below, sequenced in a study of T cell responses to AZD1222 COVID-19 vaccine. TCRdb's copy holds only in-frame clones and misses some; the assay was immunoSEQ multiplex PCR. The sample records about 96,000 clones, 90% to 95% being singletons. Sequences were derived from peripheral blood, sampled on day 0 of MenACWY control vaccination. Receptors were obtained from an adult in good health.

The chain carries TRBV7-6 and TRBJ2-2; D may match TRBD1 or TRBD2 (6 bases each). The germline gives CDR1 SGHVS, CDR2 FNYEAQ. V lost 1 base and J 4 bases, leaving 10 bases between the germline ends. This CDR3 spans 15 amino acids. The CDR3, as DNA: TGTGCCAGCAGCTTAGGCCGGGGGCTCACCGGGGAGCTGTTTTTT. It translates to CASSLGRGLTGELFF.

This chain connects TRBV7-2 to TRBJ2-2; tentative D call: TRBD1 (5 bases). This CDR3 spans 15 amino acids. The germline CDR1 and CDR2 sequences are SGHTA and FQGNSA. V lost 5 bases and J 7 bases, leaving 17 bases between the germline ends. This chain's CDR3 is CASSPWGRDGGELFF. CDR3 coding DNA: TGTGCCAGCAGCCCATGGGGCAGGGATGGCGGGGAGCTGTTTTTT.

The chain combines TRBV6-1 with TRBJ1-2; D ambiguous. The CDR3 extends over 15 amino acids. V was trimmed by 1 base and J by 6 bases, leaving 15 bases between them. The germline V gene encodes CDR1 MNHNS and CDR2 SASEGT. This CDR3 is CASSEVRHPSNGYTF. As DNA, the CDR3 is TGTGCCAGCAGTGAAGTCCGACACCCGTCGAATGGCTACACCTTC.

V gene TRBV4-1 combines with J gene TRBJ2-5; TRBD2 matches 8 bases. CDR1 and CDR2 from the germline V gene are MGHRA and YSYEKL. Trimming at V came to 4 bases and at J to 1 base, leaving 8 bases not matched to a gene. The CDR3 has 16 amino acids. The CDR3 coding sequence is TGCGCCAGCAGCCTCGGAGCTCTAGCGGGCCAAGAGACCCAGTACTTC. It is translated as CASSLGALAGQETQYF.

The chain joins TRBV3-1 (or the pseudogene TRBV3-2) to TRBJ1-3, with D perhaps TRBD1 (5 bases). The CDR3 is 14 residues long. Germline loops: CDR1 LGHDT, CDR2 YNNKEL (reference sequence). Trimming removed 4 bases at V and 2 bases at J, with 9 bases between. For the CDR3, the DNA is TGTGCCAGCAGCCCCGTGGGGCCTGGAAACACCATATATTTT. Encoded protein: CASSPVGPGNTIYF.

This chain links TRBV9 with TRBJ2-1; 9 bases map to TRBD2. This CDR3 comprises 17 residues. The J segment lost 0 bases and the V segment lost 4 bases, leaving 8 bases of the junction unmatched. Germline loops: CDR1 SGDLS, CDR2 YYNGEE. CDR3 residues: CASSPNLAGSSYNEQFF. The CDR3 bases are TGTGCCAGCAGCCCTAATCTAGCGGGAAGCTCCTACAATGAGCAGTTCTTC. Complete variable domain (other parts from reference TRBV9 and TRBJ2-1): DSGVTQTPKHLITATGQRVTLRCSPRSGDLSVYWYQQSLDQGLQFLIQYYNGEERAKGNILERFSAQQFPDLHSELNLSSLELGDSALYFCASSPNLAGSSYNEQFFGPGTRLTVL.

Here the CDR3 reads CASSLIPLPTLEAFF. In DNA, the CDR3 is TGTGCCAGCAGCCTAATCCCGCTACCTACACTTGAAGCTTTCTTT. The rearrangement uses TRBV11-2 and TRBJ1-1; the D is unclear. CDR1 and CDR2 (germline): SGHAT, FQNNGV. The CDR3 sequence is 15 residues long. The V and J ends lost 5 bases and 7 bases respectively, with 20 bases between them.

The chain has TRBV28 and TRBJ1-1, with a tentative D call TRBD1 (5 bases). This CDR3 has 15 residues. V was shortened by 2 bases and J by 1 base, with 11 bases between the two germline ends. Germline CDR1 MDHEN, CDR2 SYDVKM. CDR3 nucleotides: TGTGCCAGCAGTTTAGAAGGGGCGGGGAACACTGAAGCTTTCTTT. Amino acids: CASSLEGAGNTEAFF.

This clone was seen only once. The chain links TRBV5-1 to TRBJ2-5; weak D call: TRBD1 (5 bases). This CDR3 contains 14 residues. Per germline, CDR1 SGHRS and CDR2 YFSETQ. The V and J ends lost 0 bases and 4 bases respectively, with 10 bases between them. The CDR3 is CASSLGQLSETQYF. CDR3 in DNA: TGCGCCAGCAGCTTGGGACAGCTTTCAGAGACCCAGTACTTC.

The CDR3 protein is CASSWGSTEAFF. The CDR3 region has the DNA TGTGCCAGTAGTTGGGGGAGCACTGAAGCTTTCTTT. The V call is TRBV19, the J call TRBJ1-1, with D perhaps matching TRBD1 (5 bases). The germline V gene encodes CDR1 LNHDA and CDR2 SQIVND (reference sequence). V was shortened by 5 bases and J by 4 bases, with 8 bases between the two germline ends. CDR3 length equals 12 residues.

This clone occurred a few times. The chain carries TRBV5-6 and TRBJ2-2; D is unresolved. CDR3 length: 14 residues. The V end was cut by 0 bases, the J end by 4 bases, with 7 bases between. Germline V CDR1 and CDR2: SGHDT, YYEEEE. The DNA for the CDR3 is TGTGCCAGCAGCTTGGGCGCGGCCACCGGGGAGCTGTTTTTT. Residues: CASSLGAATGELFF. The full variable domain, rest sourced from reference TRBV5-6 and TRBJ2-2, is DAGVTQSPTHLIKTRGQQVTLRCSPKSGHDTVSWYQQALGQGPQFIFQYYEEEERQRGNFPDRFSGHQFPNYSSELNVNALLLGDSALYLCASSLGAATGELFFGEGSRLTVL.

This chain uses TRBV11-2 with TRBJ1-2; 7 bases fit TRBD1. The CDR3 is 17 amino acids. V trimming: 5 bases; J trimming: 3 bases; junction bases outside the gene matches: 15. Germline V gene sequence: CDR1 SGHAT, CDR2 FQNNGV. CDR3: CASSPRTQGPTDYGYTF. The CDR3 DNA reads TGTGCCAGCAGCCCCCGAACACAGGGGCCGACTGACTATGGCTACACCTTC.

J is TRBJ2-7 and V is TRBV29-1; the D is unclear. Germline CDR1 reads SQVTM; CDR2 reads ANQGSEA. With 6 bases removed from V and 6 bases from J, the gap between germline ends came to 24 bases. The CDR3 extends over 15 amino acids. The chain's CDR3 is CSVMTFPDLPGEQYF. CDR3 DNA sequence: TGCAGCGTCATGACCTTTCCGGACCTTCCAGGCGAGCAGTACTTC.

This chain uses TRBV5-6 with TRBJ2-2; the D gene could be TRBD1 or TRBD2 (5 bases each). This CDR3 is built from 16 residues. V was trimmed by 2 bases and J by 0 bases, leaving 11 bases between them. Germline V gene data show CDR1 as SGHDT and CDR2 as YYEEEE. CDR3 in amino acids: CASSFLGTPNTGELFF. The DNA of the CDR3 is TGTGCCAGCAGCTTTCTTGGGACGCCGAACACCGGGGAGCTGTTTTTT.

The genes are TRBV5-1 and TRBJ1-5; D call uncertain. The length of the CDR3 is 15 residues. In germline, CDR1 is SGHRS, CDR2 YFSETQ. Deletions cut 0 bases from V and 3 bases from J, with 10 bases between. The CDR3 is CASSLEPGNNQPQHF. The CDR3 DNA follows: TGCGCCAGCAGCTTGGAGCCGGGGAACAATCAGCCCCAGCATTTT.

This rearrangement joins TRBV6-5 to TRBJ1-6; D perhaps matches TRBD1 (6 bases). V lost 2 bases and J 13 bases, leaving 9 bases between the germline ends. This CDR3 is 12 amino acids long. The germline V gene encodes CDR1 MNHEY and CDR2 SVGAGI. The CDR3 reads CASSYTGRPLHF. CDR3 sequence (DNA): TGTGCCAGCAGTTACACAGGGAGGCCCCTCCACTTT.

The chain has TRBV2 and TRBJ2-5, with D possibly matching TRBD2 (5 bases). Germline loops: CDR1 SNHLY, CDR2 FYNNEI. Trimming pared 6 bases from V and 3 bases from J, leaving 5 bases between. The CDR3 is made up of 11 amino acids. The CDR3 protein is CASRGEETQYF. The CDR3 nucleotides read TGTGCCAGCAGGGGAGAAGAGACCCAGTACTTC. The whole variable domain, remainder taken from reference TRBV2 and TRBJ2-5, is EPEVTQTPSHQVTQMGQEVILRCVPISNHLYFYWYRQILGQKVEFLVSFYNNEISEKSEIFDDQFSVERPDGSNFTLKIRSTKLEDSAMYFCASRGEETQYFGPGTRLLVL.

The chain links TRBV4-1 to TRBJ2-3; D is possibly TRBD2 (6 bases). This CDR3 spans 14 amino acids. The germline V gene encodes CDR1 MGHRA and CDR2 YSYEKL. Between the trimmed V and J ends, which lost 0 bases and 3 bases, there was a span of 7 bases. For the CDR3, the DNA is TGCGCCAGCAGCCAAGACCGGGGGACAGATACGCAGTATTTT. Its protein is CASSQDRGTDTQYF.

The rearrangement links TRBV5-6 to TRBJ2-1; 8 positions match TRBD2. This CDR3 spans 11 amino acids. V shed 5 bases, J shed 9 bases, and the junction held 1 base outside the gene matches. Germline-derived CDR1 and CDR2 are SGHDT and YYEEEE. The CDR3 bases are TGTGCCAGCAGGCGGGAGGTTGAGCAGTTCTTC. This encodes CASRREVEQFF.

The rearrangement joins TRBV5-4 to TRBJ1-4; 9 nucleotides line up with TRBD1. The CDR3 is 16 amino acids. CDR1 is SGHNT and CDR2 is YYREEE in the germline V gene (reference sequence). V was clipped by 4 bases and J by 2 bases; unmatched bases: 6. CDR3 protein: CASSPGQGRTNEKLFF. The DNA of the CDR3 is TGTGCCAGCAGCCCCGGACAGGGGCGGACTAATGAAAAACTGTTTTTT. The full variable domain, rest sourced from reference TRBV5-4 and TRBJ1-4, is ETGVTQSPTHLIKTRGQQVTLRCSSQSGHNTVSWYQQALGQGPQFIFQYYREEENGRGNFPPRFSGLQFPNYSSELNVNALELDDSALYLCASSPGQGRTNEKLFFGSGTQLSVL.

This clone was seen only a few times. The chain is built from TRBV27 and TRBJ2-1; D is unresolved. V lost 5 bases to trimming and J lost 2 bases, with 10 bases between them. The germline V gene has CDR1 MNHEY and CDR2 SMNVEV (reference sequence). There are 14 residues in the CDR3. For the CDR3, the DNA is TGTGCCAGCAGTCTCGACGACCCCTACAATGAGCAGTTCTTC. Translation gives CASSLDDPYNEQFF.

V usage is TRBV19 and J usage is TRBJ1-2, with 7 bases fitting TRBD1. The germline V gene has CDR1 LNHDA and CDR2 SQIVND (reference sequence). The junction had 12 bases not matched to a gene; V was cut back by 3 bases and J by 8 bases. The CDR3 contains 15 residues. The CDR3 here is CASSITLRDSSGYTF. In DNA form, the CDR3 reads TGTGCCAGTAGTATCACCCTCCGGGACAGCTCGGGCTACACCTTC. Based on the CDR3 plus reference TRBV19 and TRBJ1-2, the full variable domain is DGGITQSPKYLFRKEGQNVTLSCEQNLNHDAMYWYRQDPGQGLRLIYYSQIVNDFQKGDIAEGYSVSREKKESFPLTVTSAQKNPTAFYLCASSITLRDSSGYTFGSGTRLTVV.

J is TRBJ2-5 and V is TRBV10-1; tentatively, D is TRBD1 (5 bases). Trimming stripped 3 bases from V and 2 bases from J, with 10 bases between. The germline V gene has CDR1 WNHNN and CDR2 SYGVQD (reference sequence). CDR3 size: 14 residues. The CDR3 spells CASSDGDRQETQYF. As DNA, the CDR3 is TGCGCCAGCAGTGACGGAGACAGACAAGAGACCCAGTACTTC.

The V and J genes are TRBV2 and TRBJ1-2; D might be TRBD1 (6 bases). Trimming left V 3 bases short and J 5 bases short, with 13 bases between. The CDR3 is made up of 14 amino acids. Germline CDR1 is SNHLY and CDR2 is FYNNEI. The DNA of the CDR3 is TGTGCCAGCAGTGACAGCGGGGGGCCTTATGGCTACACCTTC. Its translation: CASSDSGGPYGYTF.

The chain has TRBV6-6 and TRBJ2-1; D remains ambiguous. Per germline, CDR1 MNHNY and CDR2 SVGAGI (reference sequence). V dropped 3 bases and J dropped 9 bases, with 6 bases sitting between them. This CDR3 spans 11 amino acids. The CDR3, as DNA: TGTGCCAGCAGTTATACGGGTGAGCAGTTCTTC. Translation gives CASSYTGEQFF.

This clone appeared a few times. The chain combines TRBV3-1 (or the pseudogene TRBV3-2) with TRBJ2-1; 8 bases map to TRBD1. The CDR3 has 14 residues. Trimming at V came to 4 bases and at J to 8 bases, leaving 7 bases not matched to a gene. The germline V gene encodes CDR1 LGHDT and CDR2 YNNKEL (reference sequence). The CDR3 loop reads CASSPGQVSHEQFF. The CDR3 nucleotides are TGTGCCAGCAGCCCGGGACAGGTTAGCCATGAGCAGTTCTTC.

The J gene is TRBJ1-2, the V gene TRBV6-5; D call uncertain. The CDR3 has 15 amino acids. Germline V lookup: CDR1 MNHEY, CDR2 SVGAGI. V was pared by 7 bases and J by 0 bases, with 15 bases between. The CDR3 reads CASTSGSDPNYGYTF. The CDR3 DNA reads as TGTGCCAGCACGTCCGGGTCCGATCCTAACTATGGCTACACCTTC.

The chain links TRBV15 to TRBJ1-3; the D is unclear. The germline V and J ends were trimmed by 0 bases and 2 bases, with 11 bases remaining between them. The CDR3 length is 16 residues. Per the germline V gene, CDR1 is LNHNV and CDR2 is YYDKDF (reference sequence). In DNA, the CDR3 is TGTGCCACCAGCAGAGATCCGGGGATTGCTGGAAACACCATATATTTT. Translating gives CATSRDPGIAGNTIYF.

V is TRBV9 and J is TRBJ2-1; D might be TRBD2 (5 bases). Trimming shortened V by 0 bases and J by 4 bases, and 14 bases separated the two germline ends. Per germline, CDR1 SGDLS and CDR2 YYNGEE. The CDR3 loop spans 16 amino acids. The CDR3 spells CASSVGFGGQYNEQFF. The DNA for the CDR3 is TGTGCCAGCAGCGTAGGGTTTGGCGGGCAATACAATGAGCAGTTCTTC.

The rearrangement joins TRBV6-5 to TRBJ1-6; D ambiguous. CDR3 size: 15 residues. V was clipped by 0 bases and J by 10 bases, with 13 bases between them. Germline CDR1 is MNHEY and CDR2 is SVGAGI. CDR3 nucleotide sequence: TGTGCCAGCAGTTACTCGTACAGAGTGGGGTCACCCCTCCACTTT. This sequence encodes CASSYSYRVGSPLHF.